Listed here is a single T cell receptor beta chain. The CDR3 runs 12 residues. V was cut by 6 bases and J by 7 bases, with 15 bases left in between. Germline CDR1 SQVTM, CDR2 ANQGSEA. Source study methods: Using reference gene primer amplification, nucleated cell counts were estimated. Repertoires were generated with immunoSEQ multiplex PCR, while TCRdb's copy carries only in-frame clones and drops some. D and trimming were read from the DNA, whereas the V and J calls and clone size are those reported in that table. The sample shows roughly 150,000 clones, roughly 82% of them seen only once. The sample is drawn from a study of blood T cell repertoires in COVID-19. Overall study context: The United States, Italy and Spain were the sources of the acute and convalescent COVID-19 samples.

Sequencing used peripheral blood. The V and J genes are TRBV29-1 and TRBJ1-2; tentative D call: TRBD1 (5 bases). The sequence was obtained from a woman aged 45-65 years in a cohort sampled during active or convalescent COVID-19. CDR3 amino acids: CSVASGGGGYTF. DNA of the CDR3: TGCAGCGTCGCCTCCGGGGGTGGTGGCTACACCTTC.